This entry concerns a single T cell receptor beta chain. No antigen is known for it. The data were taken from a study of shared clonotypes between healthy human individuals. In the study overall: CD4 naive and memory got three plates each, CD8 naive two, CD8 memory one.

Overall study findings and caveats: Sampling involved blood alone; tissue repertoires likely differ. A generally larger estimated richness was seen in naive subsets than in memory subsets.

In germline, CDR1 is LNHDA, CDR2 SQIVND (reference sequence). Trimming took 3 bases from V and 0 from J, leaving 9 bases between them. The CDR3 loop spans 15 amino acids. The DNA input per sorted-subset replicate PCR was 150 to 200 ng, corresponding to 28,000 or so T cell genomes. Generated by immunoSEQ multiplex PCR, the TCRdb table keeps only in-frame clones and is missing some. This sample has some 2,100,000 clones, with approximately 94% found just once. The chain couples TRBV19 to TRBJ2-1; D is possibly TRBD1 or TRBD2 (5 bases each). The specimen sequenced was naive CD4+ T cells sorted from blood. Subset denoted: CD45RA+ positively selected. This sequence was found in a man aged 18 to 30 in good health. This CDR3 is CASSIPGTSYNEQFF. The CDR3 DNA reads TGTGCCAGTAGTATCCCCGGGACCTCCTACAATGAGCAGTTCTTC.